The present entry profiles one T cell receptor beta chain with its context. As originally analysed: Counts of nucleated cells, estimated from reference gene primer amplification, were obtained. Repertoires were generated with immunoSEQ multiplex PCR, while TCRdb's copy carries only in-frame clones and drops some. Clonal size and the V and J genes are those of that table, whereas D and trimming came from the DNA. This sample carries roughly 70,000 clones, about nine tenths of them seen once, and the ten largest clones take less than 0.55%. This entry is derived from a study of blood T cell repertoires in COVID-19. The wider study: Spain, Italy and the United States supplied samples that represented acute and convalescent COVID-19. PBMCs, B-cell-depleted T cells, or T cells provided the cDNA or gDNA that made up the material.

The CDR3 totals 18 residues. Trimming took off 1 base at V and 1 base at J, with 17 bases between the two ends. Per germline, CDR1 SGHRS and CDR2 YFSETQ. While infection was still active, Seattle patients were enrolled and then followed longitudinally. V and J are TRBV5-1 and TRBJ2-2, with a tentative D call TRBD1 (5 bases). The sequence derives from a man aged 45-65 years with COVID-19, enrolled during active disease. Sequencing used peripheral blood. CDR3 sequence reads: CASSLNFGAQMNTGELFF. Written as DNA, the CDR3 is TGCGCCAGCAGCTTGAATTTTGGGGCCCAAATGAACACCGGGGAGCTGTTTTTT.